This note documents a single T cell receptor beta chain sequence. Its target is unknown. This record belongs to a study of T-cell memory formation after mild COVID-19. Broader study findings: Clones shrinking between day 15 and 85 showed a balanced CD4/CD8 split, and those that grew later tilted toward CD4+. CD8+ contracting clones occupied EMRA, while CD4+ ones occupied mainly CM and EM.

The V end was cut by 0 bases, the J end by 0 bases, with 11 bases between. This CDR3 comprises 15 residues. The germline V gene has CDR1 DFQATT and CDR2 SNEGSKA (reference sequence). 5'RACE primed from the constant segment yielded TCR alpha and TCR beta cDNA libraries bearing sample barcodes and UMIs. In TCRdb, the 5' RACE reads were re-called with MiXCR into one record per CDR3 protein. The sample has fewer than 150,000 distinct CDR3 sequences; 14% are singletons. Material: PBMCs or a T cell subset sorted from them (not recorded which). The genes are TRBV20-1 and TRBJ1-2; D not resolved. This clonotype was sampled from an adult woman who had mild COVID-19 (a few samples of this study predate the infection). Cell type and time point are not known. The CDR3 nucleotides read TGCAGTGCTAGAGAAGGTGACATAGCTAACTATGGCTACACCTTC. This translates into CSAREGDIANYGYTF.